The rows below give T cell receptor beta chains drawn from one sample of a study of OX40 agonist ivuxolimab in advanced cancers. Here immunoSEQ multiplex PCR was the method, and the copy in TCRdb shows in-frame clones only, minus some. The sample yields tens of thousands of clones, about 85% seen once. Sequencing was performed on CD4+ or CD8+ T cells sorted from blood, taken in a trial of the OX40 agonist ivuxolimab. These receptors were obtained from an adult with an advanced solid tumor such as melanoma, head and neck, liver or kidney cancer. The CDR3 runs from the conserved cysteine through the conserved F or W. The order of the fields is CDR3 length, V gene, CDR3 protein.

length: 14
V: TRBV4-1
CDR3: CASSQTTALDEQYF

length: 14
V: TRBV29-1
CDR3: CSAGQEANTGELFF

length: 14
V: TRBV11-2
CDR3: CASGRGQGIGTQYF

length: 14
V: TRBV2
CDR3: CASRGTSGHGTQYF

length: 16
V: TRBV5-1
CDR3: CASSLAVGRARNEQFF

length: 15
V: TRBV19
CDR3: CASTPGFVVSDTQYF

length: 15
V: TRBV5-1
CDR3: CASSFRTGEGGELFF

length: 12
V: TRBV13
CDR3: CASSLSSYEQYF

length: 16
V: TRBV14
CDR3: CASSQRHRLLNTEAFF

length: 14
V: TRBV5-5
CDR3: CASSLGSSGNTIYF

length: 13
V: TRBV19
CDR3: CASSMETAQPQHF

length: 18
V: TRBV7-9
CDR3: CASSLGPGEKLAKNIQYF

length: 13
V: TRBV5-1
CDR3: CASSNRAGNTIYF

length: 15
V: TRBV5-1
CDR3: CASSRTSGDYNEQFF

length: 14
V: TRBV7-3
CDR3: CASSLGQGYSPLHF

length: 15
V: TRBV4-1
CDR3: CASSQGLQDSYEQYF

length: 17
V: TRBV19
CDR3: CASSIQGQWGSSYEQYF

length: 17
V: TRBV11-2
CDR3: CASSRTSGRPIAREQYF

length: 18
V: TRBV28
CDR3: CASFPPLGQAETQETQYF

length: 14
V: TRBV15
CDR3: CATSRGDLNSPLHF

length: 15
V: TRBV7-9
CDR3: CASSFLDSSNTEAFF

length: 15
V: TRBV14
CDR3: CASSQRTSRYNEQFF

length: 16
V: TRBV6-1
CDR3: CASSEGLAGVSYEQYF

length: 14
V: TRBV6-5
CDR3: CASGTPPNTGELFF

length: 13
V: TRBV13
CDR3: CASSFQEPYEQYF

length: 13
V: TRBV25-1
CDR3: CASRPQGGYEQYF

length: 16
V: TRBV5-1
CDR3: CASRRQGVPGANVLTF

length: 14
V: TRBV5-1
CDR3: CASSLAAGPYEQYF

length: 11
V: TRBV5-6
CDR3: CARRGAYEQYF

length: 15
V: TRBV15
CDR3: CATSRGDRTMRGYTF

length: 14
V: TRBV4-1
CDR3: CASSPEGGDYGYTF

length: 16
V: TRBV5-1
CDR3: CASSTGLAGGDTEQYF

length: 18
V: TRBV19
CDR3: CASARTSGRGRFDNEQFF

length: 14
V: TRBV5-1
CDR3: CASSLTGSNQPQHF

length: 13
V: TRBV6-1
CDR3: CASARDSYNEQFF

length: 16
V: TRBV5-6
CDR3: CASSPPGQGANQPQHF

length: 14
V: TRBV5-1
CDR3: CASSGTGSYNEQFF

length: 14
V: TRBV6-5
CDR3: CASSYAPLNYGYTF

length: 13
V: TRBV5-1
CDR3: CASSLIASYEQYF

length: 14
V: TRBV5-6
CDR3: CASSLEGGTGELFF

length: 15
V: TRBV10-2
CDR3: CASSEGASGSKAQYF

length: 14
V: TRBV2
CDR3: CASRGRATSGELFF

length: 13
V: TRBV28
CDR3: CASSPEFWAGYTF

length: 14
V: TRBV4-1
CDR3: CASSQDRDSYEQYF

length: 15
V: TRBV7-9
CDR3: CASSRGRTSYNEQFF

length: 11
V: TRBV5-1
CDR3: CASSLAGGTFF

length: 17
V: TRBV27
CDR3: CASSLVGHRSPREKLFF

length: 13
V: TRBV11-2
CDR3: CASSSHQTYEQYF

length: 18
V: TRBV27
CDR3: CASSLNGVHTTFNEKLFF